Listed below are T cell receptor beta chains from one sample, sequenced in a study of beta chain features in type 1 diabetes. Sequencing was performed with immunoSEQ multiplex PCR; in TCRdb, only in-frame clones are kept and a portion is missing. The sample yields 95,000 to 150,000 clones, about 17% seen once. The sequencing sample was made of central memory CD4+ T cells from blood. Receptors were obtained from a man aged 30 to 45 with type 1 diabetes. The CDR3 runs from the conserved cysteine through the conserved F or W. D genes are given only for firm matches. Size values are once, few and many counts, or a class for expanded clones, and some rows have none.

CASSATDRGEQYF TGTGCCAGCAGCGCCACCGACAGGGGCGAGCAGTACTTC TRBJ2-7 TRBD1 TRBV2 few
CASSPGTENNEQFF TGTGCCAGCAGCCCAGGGACAGAAAACAATGAGCAGTTCTTC TRBJ2-1 TRBD1 TRBV9 -
CASSLAGGTDTQYF TGTGCCAGCAGCTTAGCAGGGGGCACAGATACGCAGTATTTT TRBJ2-3 - TRBV13 many
CASSSIADEKLFF TGTGCCAGCAGCTCCATAGCGGATGAAAAACTGTTTTTT TRBJ1-4 - TRBV5-4 -
CASSPRTGDYEQYF TGTGCCAGCAGTCCTAGGACAGGGGACTACGAGCAGTACTTC TRBJ2-7 TRBD1 TRBV25-1 few
CASSLGGGYSTRRTDTQYF TGTGCCAGCAGCCTGGGCGGGGGGTATAGCACCAGAAGGACAGATACGCAGTATTTT TRBJ2-3 TRBD2 TRBV4-2 -
CSVERQNTEAFF TGCAGCGTTGAAAGGCAAAACACTGAAGCTTTCTTT TRBJ1-1 - TRBV29-1 many
CASSYATRGETYEQYF TGTGCCAGCAGTTACGCCACCCGGGGGGAGACCTACGAGCAGTACTTC TRBJ2-7 TRBD2 TRBV6-5 many
CASTGNQEQYF TGTGCCAGCACTGGGAACCAGGAGCAGTACTTC TRBJ2-7 - TRBV6-5 -
CSVKPDNRKQYF TGCAGCGTTAAACCGGATAACAGGAAGCAGTACTTC TRBJ2-7 - TRBV29-1 few
CSVDTQGWNEQFF TGCAGCGTTGACACACAGGGTTGGAATGAGCAGTTCTTC TRBJ2-1 - TRBV29-1 few
CASRSGGSTDTQYF TGTGCCAGCAGGAGTGGCGGTAGCACAGATACGCAGTATTTT TRBJ2-3 - TRBV2 -
CASSLEGEVTGRVF TGCGCCAGCAGCTTGGAGGGAGAGGTTACGGGGCGGGTCTTC TRBJ2-1 - TRBV5-1 many
CASSSGHADYEQYF TGTGCCAGCAGCTCGGGACACGCTGACTACGAGCAGTACTTC TRBJ2-7 - TRBV5-6 few
CASSPFPLTGVNTEAFF TGTGCCAGCAGCCCGTTTCCCCTGACAGGGGTGAACACTGAAGCTTTCTTT TRBJ1-1 TRBD1 TRBV5-4 few
CATSREGRANYGYTF TGTGCCACCAGCAGAGAAGGCAGAGCTAACTATGGCTACACCTTC TRBJ1-2 - TRBV15 -
CSVEVQEKGEQFF TGCAGCGTTGAAGTTCAGGAAAAGGGTGAGCAGTTCTTC TRBJ2-1 - TRBV29-1 few
CASSANRGNTEAFF TGTGCCAGCAGCGCCAACCGGGGGAACACTGAAGCTTTCTTT TRBJ1-1 - TRBV9 -
CASSVTVHSEAFF TGTGCCAGCAGCGTGACAGTCCACTCTGAAGCTTTCTTT TRBJ1-1 - TRBV7-3 -
CASSYKDNSYEQYF TGTGCCAGCAGCTATAAAGACAACTCCTACGAGCAGTACTTC TRBJ2-7 - TRBV6-1 once
CASSLTVSYNEQFF TGTGCCAGCAGCTTGACGGTATCCTACAATGAGCAGTTCTTC TRBJ2-1 - TRBV7-7 few
CASSRPPSPLHF TGTGCCAGCAGCCGTCCGCCCTCTCCCCTCCACTTT TRBJ1-6 - TRBV5-4 -